These 13 T cell receptor beta chains originate from one sample sequenced in a study of shared clonotypes between healthy human individuals. TCRdb's table, derived via immunoSEQ multiplex PCR, lists solely in-frame clones and lacks some. The sample yields about 2.1 million clones, just under 95% seen once. Naivety among CD8 cells was defined by CD45RO negativity and positive CCR7 selection, thereby excluding terminally differentiated effector memory CD45RA+ cells. The sequenced sample consisted of naive CD8+ T cells from PBMCs. These TCRs come from a man younger than 35 in good health. Some clones in this sample may be carry-over from other donors' samples.

The chain uses TRBV11-2 and TRBJ2-7; 8 positions agree with TRBD1. The CDR3 totals 14 residues. V lost 3 bases, J lost 3 bases, and 4 bases stayed unmatched. From germline, CDR1 is SGHAT and CDR2 FQNNGV. The CDR3 DNA reads as TGTGCCAGCAGCTTCGCAGGGGGCATCTACGAGCAGTACTTC. Its translation: CASSFAGGIYEQYF.

The chain uses TRBV6-1 and TRBJ2-1, with D tentatively TRBD1 or TRBD2 (5 bases each). There are 15 residues in the CDR3. CDR1 and CDR2 (germline): MNHNS, SASEGT. Trimming removed 2 bases from V and 6 bases from J, with 14 bases in between. Here the CDR3 DNA reads TGTGCCAGCAGTGAATGGGACCCTGGGATCAATGAGCAGTTCTTC. As protein: CASSEWDPGINEQFF.

The rearrangement joins TRBV30 to TRBJ2-2; unclear D gene. Per germline, CDR1 GTSNPN and CDR2 SVGIG (reference sequence). Trimming took off 2 bases at V and 6 bases at J, with 22 bases between the two ends. The length of the CDR3 is 17 residues. The CDR3 reads CAWSPLRARSNAGELFF. The DNA for the CDR3 is TGTGCCTGGAGTCCCCTTCGTGCCAGGTCTAACGCCGGGGAGCTGTTTTTT.

The chain combines TRBV6-5 with TRBJ1-1; perhaps TRBD1 as D (5 bases). V was shortened by 8 bases and J by 1 base, with 11 bases between the two germline ends. This CDR3 has 13 residues. CDR1 MNHEY and CDR2 SVGAGI come from the germline V gene. For the CDR3, the DNA is TGTGCCAGCGGTAAGGGACGGAACACTGAAGCTTTCTTT. Its protein product is CASGKGRNTEAFF.

This chain uses TRBV4-2 with TRBJ2-1; D is perhaps TRBD1 (5 bases). The CDR3 has 18 amino acids. Germline V gene lookup returns CDR1 LGHNA and CDR2 YNFKEQ. Trimming took 0 bases from V and 0 from J, leaving 15 bases between them. As DNA, the CDR3 is TGTGCCAGCAGCCAAGAGGCTGGGGCCCTGAGCTCCTACAATGAGCAGTTCTTC. This translates into CASSQEAGALSSYNEQFF.

The rearrangement uses TRBV18 and TRBJ2-5; 7 nucleotides agree with TRBD2. This CDR3 has 15 amino acids. Trimming cost V 3 bases and J 2 bases; bases outside gene matches: 6. Germline loops: CDR1 KGHSH, CDR2 LQKENI. The CDR3 reads CASSPGAGAQETQYF. The CDR3 DNA reads TGTGCCAGCTCACCTGGTGCGGGAGCACAAGAGACCCAGTACTTC.

This clone is a singleton in its sample. The V gene is TRBV6-1, the J gene TRBJ2-1, with TRBD2 identical over 12 bases. Per the germline V gene, CDR1 is MNHNS and CDR2 is SASEGT. V trimming: 4 bases; J trimming: 10 bases; junction bases outside the gene matches: 5. The CDR3 totals 14 residues. DNA for the CDR3: TGTGCCAGCAGTGCTAGCGGGAGGGTCCGGGAGCAGTTCTTC. It encodes CASSASGRVREQFF.

Details on this clone: The junction differs from germline at one of its ends, possibly a read error. The V and J genes are TRBV4-3 and TRBJ1-5; D possibly corresponds to TRBD1 (6 bases). Per the germline V gene, CDR1 is LGHNA and CDR2 is YSLEER. The CDR3 consists of 13 residues. CDR3 DNA: TGCGCCACCAGCCCCGTGGAGGGGGGGCCCCAGCATTTT. Translated, it gives CATSPVEGGPQHF.

The chain employs TRBV27 and TRBJ2-7; weak D call: TRBD2 (6 bases). CDR3 length equals 14 residues. Per the germline V gene, CDR1 is MNHEY and CDR2 is SMNVEV (reference sequence). V lost 3 bases, J lost 1 base, and 10 bases lay in between. CDR3 bases: TGTGCCAGCAGTTTCCGACTAGAGTCCTACGAGCAGTACTTC. It translates to CASSFRLESYEQYF.

The rearrangement joins TRBV9 to TRBJ2-7, with 7 bases aligning to TRBD2. The junction had 2 bases not matched to a gene; V was cut back by 2 bases and J by 3 bases. From germline, CDR1 is SGDLS and CDR2 YYNGEE. This CDR3 spans 13 amino acids. CDR3 in DNA: TGTGCCAGCAGCGTGAGGGAGGGCTACGAGCAGTACTTC. It specifies CASSVREGYEQYF.

The chain carries TRBV28 and TRBJ2-7; the D gene is possibly TRBD2 (5 bases). Trimming removed 5 bases from V and 4 bases from J, with 12 bases in between. Germline V gene data show CDR1 as MDHEN and CDR2 as SYDVKM. The length of the CDR3 is 13 residues. CDR3 sequence (DNA): TGTGCCAGCAGTCCGGCCGGGGAGTACGAGCAGTACTTC. Translating it yields CASSPAGEYEQYF.

In its sample, this clone was seen once. This rearrangement joins TRBV7-9 to TRBJ2-7; D call uncertain. Germline V gene data show CDR1 as SEHNR and CDR2 as FQNEAQ (reference sequence). V was pared by 2 bases and J by 1 base, with 6 bases between. The CDR3 is 13 amino acids. CDR3 sequence reads: CASSLSKSYEQYF. CDR3 nucleotides: TGTGCCAGCAGCTTAAGCAAGTCCTACGAGCAGTACTTC.

The DNA for the CDR3 is TGTGCCAGTACCCAAAATCTAGCGGGAGAAGGCTCCTACGAGCAGTACTTC. Translated: CASTQNLAGEGSYEQYF. The chain employs TRBV19 and TRBJ2-7, with 10 bases fitting TRBD2. V shed 7 bases, J shed 0 bases, and the junction held 12 bases outside the gene matches. The germline V gene has CDR1 LNHDA and CDR2 SQIVND (reference sequence). The CDR3 spans 17 residues.